These 10 T cell receptor beta chains came from one sample sequenced in a study of cytomegalovirus exposure and HLA in healthy donors. The PCR ran on 60 Vbeta and 13 Jbeta primers. Clones were read by immunoSEQ multiplex PCR, and TCRdb kept only the in-frame ones, dropping some. The sample shows 170,000 or so clones, 81% of them seen only once. The sequenced sample consisted of PBMCs. Receptors originate from a woman in her twenties or thirties in good health and CMV-seronegative.

The chain couples TRBV5-1 to TRBJ2-2; the D gene is possibly TRBD2 (6 bases). CDR1 is SGHRS and CDR2 is YFSETQ in the germline V gene. CDR3 length equals 18 residues. V lost 0 bases and J 0 bases, leaving 15 bases between the germline ends. The CDR3 DNA follows: TGCGCCAGCAGCTTGGCCTTGGGCGGAGGGGCGAACACCGGGGAGCTGTTTTTT. Protein sequence: CASSLALGGGANTGELFF.

V gene TRBV5-1 combines with J gene TRBJ1-2, with 8 bases aligning to TRBD1. Germline V gene sequence: CDR1 SGHRS, CDR2 YFSETQ. The V gene end was trimmed by 0 bases and the J gene end by 8 bases; junction bases not matched to a gene: 9. This CDR3 has 15 amino acids. The CDR3 DNA reads as TGCGCCAGCAGCTTGGCCCGACAGGGGCAATGGGGCTACACCTTC. Translating it yields CASSLARQGQWGYTF.

This clone has a single count. The genes are TRBV6-1 and TRBJ2-7; D unclear. Germline CDR1 and CDR2: MNHNS and SASEGT. Trimming pared 6 bases from V and 2 bases from J, leaving 11 bases between. This CDR3 contains 13 residues. CDR3 nucleotides: TGTGCCAGCAGAACAGAATTAACCTACGAGCAGTACTTC. It translates to CASRTELTYEQYF.

V gene TRBV19 combines with J gene TRBJ2-7; tentative D call: TRBD1 (6 bases). CDR3 size: 15 residues. V was shortened by 1 base and J by 2 bases, with 12 bases between the two germline ends. Per germline, CDR1 LNHDA and CDR2 SQIVND (reference sequence). DNA for the CDR3: TGTGCCAGTAGTATAGGACAGGCCACCACCTACGAGCAGTACTTC. The encoded protein is CASSIGQATTYEQYF.

On this clone: At one boundary the junction diverges from the germline segment, which might be a read error. The chain combines TRBV5-6 with TRBJ2-4; 7 positions match TRBD2. Germline assignment: CDR1 SGHDT and CDR2 YYEEEE. The CDR3 runs to 15 residues. This CDR3 reads CASSLSGGNINSQYF. For the CDR3, the DNA is TGTGCCAGCAGCTTGTCCGGGGGGAACATCAACAGTCAGTACTTC.

The chain couples TRBV29-1 to TRBJ1-2; D might be TRBD1 (5 bases). CDR1 and CDR2 (germline): SQVTM, ANQGSEA. Between the trimmed V and J ends, which lost 8 bases and 4 bases, there was a span of 11 bases. CDR3 size: 11 residues. In DNA, the CDR3 is TGCAGCACCGGGGGGGGCTATGGCTACACCTTC. Residues: CSTGGGYGYTF. Full variable domain (rest looked up from reference TRBV29-1 and TRBJ1-2): SAVISQKPSRDICQRGTSLTIQCQVDSQVTMMFWYRQQPGQSLTLIATANQGSEATYESGFVIDKFPISRPNLTFSTLTVSNMSPEDSSIYLCSTGGGYGYTFGSGTRLTVV.

The chain combines TRBV4-3 with TRBJ2-7; TRBD2 might be the D (6 bases). Trimming stripped 2 bases from V and 2 bases from J, with 10 bases between. This CDR3 region has 14 residues. CDR1 and CDR2 from the germline V gene are LGHNA and YSLEER. CDR3 in amino acids: CASSQTRLAYEQYF. In DNA, the CDR3 is TGCGCCAGCAGCCAAACTCGACTAGCCTACGAGCAGTACTTC.

The chain uses TRBV27 and TRBJ2-5; the D gene is possibly TRBD2 (6 bases). The CDR3 totals 20 residues. V shed 2 bases and J shed 3 bases, with 28 bases lying between them. CDR1 is MNHEY, CDR2 SMNVEV, per germline (reference sequence). CDR3 sequence (DNA): TGTGCCAGCAGTTTAATATACCCTGGGACTTTTCCTCCTCTCAAAGAGACCCAGTACTTC. This gives the protein CASSLIYPGTFPPLKETQYF.

The V gene is TRBV28, the J gene TRBJ2-1, with D perhaps TRBD2 (6 bases). This CDR3 is 12 amino acids long. Trimming pared 7 bases from V and 16 bases from J, leaving 20 bases between. The V gene's germline CDR1 is MDHEN and CDR2 SYDVKM. The CDR3 DNA sequence: TGTGCCAGCACCCAGATTCGGGGGAGCAGATTCTTC. It yields the protein CASTQIRGSRFF.

The chain couples TRBV4-2 to TRBJ2-1; the match to TRBD2 covers 10 bases. The CDR3 loop spans 16 amino acids. Germline V lookup: CDR1 LGHNA, CDR2 YNFKEQ. V was pared by 0 bases and J by 3 bases, with 2 bases of the junction left unmatched. Written as DNA, the CDR3 is TGTGCCAGCAGCCAAGATCAGCGGGGGGGCTACAATGAGCAGTTCTTC. Translated: CASSQDQRGGYNEQFF.